The next 4 T cell receptor beta chains were all read from a single sample in a study of OX40 agonist ivuxolimab in advanced cancers. The assay was immunoSEQ multiplex PCR, and TCRdb's table has in-frame clones only and misses some. The sample includes fewer than 85,000 clones, 84% of them seen just once. The input for sequencing was CD4+ or CD8+ T cells sorted from blood, taken in a trial of the OX40 agonist ivuxolimab. The source is an adult with an advanced solid tumor such as melanoma, head and neck, liver or kidney cancer.

The CDR3 here is CASSQAGGNQPQHF. As DNA, the CDR3 is TGTGCCAGCAGCCAAGCAGGGGGCAATCAGCCCCAGCATTTT. The chain combines TRBV9 with TRBJ1-5; D is possibly TRBD1 (6 bases). V lost 4 bases and J lost 2, with 10 bases in between. This CDR3 region has 14 residues. CDR1 and CDR2 from the germline V gene are SGDLS and YYNGEE.

V usage is TRBV9 and J usage is TRBJ2-7; tentative D call: TRBD2 (6 bases). The ends were cut back, 0 bases at V and 0 bases at J, with 10 bases in the middle. CDR1 and CDR2 from the germline V gene are SGDLS and YYNGEE. The CDR3 is 15 amino acids. CDR3 region: CASSVAAGYSYEQYF. The CDR3 coding sequence is TGTGCCAGCAGCGTAGCCGCGGGGTACTCCTACGAGCAGTACTTC.

The chain joins TRBV9 to TRBJ1-2; possibly TRBD1 for D (6 bases). V lost 4 bases, J lost 0 bases, and 22 bases lay in between. The CDR3 length is 18 residues. Per the germline V gene, CDR1 is SGDLS and CDR2 is YYNGEE. DNA for the CDR3: TGTGCCAGCAGCCCCCACCCTACGGGGGCCGCAGCTAACTATGGCTACACCTTC. It is translated as CASSPHPTGAAANYGYTF.

There are many counts of this clone. The rearrangement links TRBV7-2 to TRBJ1-6, with D perhaps TRBD1 (5 bases). V was shortened by 2 bases and J by 7 bases, with 15 bases between the two germline ends. This CDR3 comprises 16 residues. Germline values: CDR1 SGHTA, CDR2 FQGNSA. This chain's CDR3 is CASSLWPRAPNSPLHF. The CDR3 DNA reads TGTGCCAGCAGCTTATGGCCCAGGGCTCCCAATTCACCCCTCCACTTT.